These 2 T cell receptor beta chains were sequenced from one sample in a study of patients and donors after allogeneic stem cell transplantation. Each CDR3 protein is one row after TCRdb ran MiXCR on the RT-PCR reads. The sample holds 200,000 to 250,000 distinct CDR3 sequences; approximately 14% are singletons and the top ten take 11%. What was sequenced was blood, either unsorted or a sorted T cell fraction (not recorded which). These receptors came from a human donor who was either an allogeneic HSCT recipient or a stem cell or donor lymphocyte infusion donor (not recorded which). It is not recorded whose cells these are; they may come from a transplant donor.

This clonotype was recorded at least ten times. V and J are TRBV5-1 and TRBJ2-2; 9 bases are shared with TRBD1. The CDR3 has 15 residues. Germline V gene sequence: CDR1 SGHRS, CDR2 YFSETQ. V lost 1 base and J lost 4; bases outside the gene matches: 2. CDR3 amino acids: CASSLTGGVTGELFF. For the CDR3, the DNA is TGCGCCAGCAGCTTGACAGGGGGCGTCACCGGGGAGCTGTTTTTT.

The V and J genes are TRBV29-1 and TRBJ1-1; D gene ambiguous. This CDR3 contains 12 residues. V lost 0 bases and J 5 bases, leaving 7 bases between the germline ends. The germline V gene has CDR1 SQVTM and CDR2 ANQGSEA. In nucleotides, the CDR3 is TGCAGCGTTGAAGATCCCGGGACTGAAGCTTTCTTT. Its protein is CSVEDPGTEAFF.